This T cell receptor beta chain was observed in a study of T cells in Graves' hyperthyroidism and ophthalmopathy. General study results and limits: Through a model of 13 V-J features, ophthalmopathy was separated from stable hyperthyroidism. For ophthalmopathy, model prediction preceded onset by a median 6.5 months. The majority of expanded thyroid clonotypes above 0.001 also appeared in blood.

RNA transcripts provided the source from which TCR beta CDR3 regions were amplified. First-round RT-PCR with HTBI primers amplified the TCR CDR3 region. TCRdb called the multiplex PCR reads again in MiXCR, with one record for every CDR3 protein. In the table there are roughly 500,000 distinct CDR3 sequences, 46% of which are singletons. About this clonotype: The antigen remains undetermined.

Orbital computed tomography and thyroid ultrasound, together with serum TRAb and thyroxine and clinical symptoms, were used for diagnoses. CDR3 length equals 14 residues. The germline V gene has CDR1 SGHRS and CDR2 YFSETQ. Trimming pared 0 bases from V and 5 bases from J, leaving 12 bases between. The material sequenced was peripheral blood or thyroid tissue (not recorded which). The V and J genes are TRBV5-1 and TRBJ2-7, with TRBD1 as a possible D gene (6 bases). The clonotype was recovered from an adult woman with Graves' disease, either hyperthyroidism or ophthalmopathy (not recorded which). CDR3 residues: CASSLVSTGHEQYF. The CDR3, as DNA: TGCGCCAGCAGCTTGGTGTCTACAGGGCACGAGCAGTACTTC.